The source of this TCR beta chain is a study of beta chain features in type 1 diabetes. General study points: Moderate but significant shortening of TCRB CDR3s was recorded in all four CD4+ subsets from Type 1 diabetes patients.

As every portion of the isolated RNA was reverse transcribed, the sequencing read expressed TCRB transcripts. Clones were sequenced by immunoSEQ multiplex PCR, and TCRdb holds only the in-frame ones, with some missing. The table lists about 640,000 clones, around 11% of them singletons. CDR1 SQVTM and CDR2 ANQGSEA come from the germline V gene. J gave up 0 bases and V 6 bases, and 2 bases lay outside the gene matches. The CDR3 has 14 amino acids. About this clone: Its antigen is currently unknown.

The chain recombines TRBV29-1 with TRBJ2-2; 9 bases are a match to TRBD1. The clonotype originates from a man aged 30 to 39 with type 1 diabetes. The specimen sequenced was naive CD4+ T cells from blood. CDR3 loop: CSVRTGANTGELFF. DNA for the CDR3: TGCAGCGTGCGGACAGGGGCGAACACCGGGGAGCTGTTTTTT.